The present T cell receptor (beta chain) was sequenced within a study of blood T cell repertoires in COVID-19. Living in about two dozen US areas, the participants were between roughly 18 and 90 years of age. Measured with immunoSEQ multiplex PCR; TCRdb has only the in-frame clones, and not every one. The sample contains roughly 190,000 clones, roughly nine tenths of which appear only once. The CDR3 runs to 14 residues. From germline, CDR1 is LGHNA and CDR2 YSLEER. V lost 1 base, J lost 1 base, and 7 bases lay in between. V is TRBV4-3 and J is TRBJ1-1; no definite D call. Sequences were obtained from PBMCs or T cells enriched from blood (not recorded which). This TCR was sampled from a woman in her thirties or forties in a cohort exposed to, infected with or recovered from COVID-19 (not recorded which). The CDR3 protein is CASSQVAENTEAFF. CDR3 nucleotide sequence: TGCGCCAGCAGCCAAGTAGCAGAGAACACTGAAGCTTTCTTT.